This is a list of T cell receptor beta chains from one sample in a study of early T cells in non-severe SARS-CoV-2 infection. TCRdb called the 5' RACE reads again in MiXCR, with one record for every CDR3 protein. This table has roughly 53,000 distinct CDR3 sequences, roughly 12% appearing once. The sequencing here drew on whole blood, taken at baseline. The receptors were gathered from an adult who was a healthcare worker with PCR-confirmed SARS-CoV-2 infection or an uninfected control (not recorded which). The CDR3 runs from the conserved cysteine through the conserved F or W. Fields, in order: CDR3 DNA, CDR3 protein, D gene, clone size, V gene, J gene. The D gene is left open where the match is weak. Some rows mark clone size as missing; the rest say once, few, many or name a class of expanded clone.

DNA: TGTGCCAGCTCACCAAAGGCTAGCGGGAGCCTAGGGGCCAATGAGCAGTTCTTC
CDR3: CASSPKASGSLGANEQFF
D: TRBD2
size: many
V: TRBV18
J: TRBJ2-1

DNA: TGCAGCGCCGCCGCGGAGTCTAGCGGGAGAGCCGAGCAGTACTTC
CDR3: CSAAAESSGRAEQYF
D: TRBD2
size: .
V: TRBV29-1
J: TRBJ2-7

DNA: TGTGCCAGCAGCGCATTGGGTCCAGGGCTCATCGCCGATGAGCAGTTCTTC
CDR3: CASSALGPGLIADEQFF
D: .
size: few
V: TRBV7-9
J: TRBJ2-1

DNA: TGTGCCAGCTCACCAAGCACTAGCGGGAGGGCGGGTGAGCAGTACTTC
CDR3: CASSPSTSGRAGEQYF
D: TRBD2
size: .
V: TRBV18
J: TRBJ2-7

DNA: TGTGCCAGCAGTCAAAGGACGGTATACTACGAGCAGTACTTC
CDR3: CASSQRTVYYEQYF
D: .
size: .
V: TRBV2
J: TRBJ2-7

DNA: TGCGCCAGCAGCCAATTGGGACAGGGGAAAGGGGATACGCAGTATTTT
CDR3: CASSQLGQGKGDTQYF
D: TRBD1
size: .
V: TRBV5-1
J: TRBJ2-3

DNA: TGTGCCAGCAGGGACAAATTCGAGCAGTACTTC
CDR3: CASRDKFEQYF
D: .
size: .
V: TRBV6-5
J: TRBJ2-7

DNA: TGTGCCAGCAGCTTTCAGGGGGCAGGGAAGAATGAGCAGTTCTTC
CDR3: CASSFQGAGKNEQFF
D: TRBD1
size: few
V: TRBV7-2
J: TRBJ2-1

DNA: TGCGCCAGCAGCTTGGGCAGCAATCAGCCCCAGCTTTTT
CDR3: CASSLGSNQPQLF
D: .
size: .
V: TRBV5-1
J: TRBJ1-5

DNA: TGTGCCAGCAGCCAATTCCAGCACAACCAGCAGTTCTTC
CDR3: CASSQFQHNQQFF
D: .
size: few
V: TRBV7-6
J: TRBJ2-1

DNA: TGTGCCAGCAGCGTATCGGGAGAGACCCAGTACTTC
CDR3: CASSVSGETQYF
D: .
size: few
V: TRBV9
J: TRBJ2-5